A single sample gave rise to the 5 T cell receptor beta chains below, sequenced in a study of HIV-infected patients and healthy controls. All unsorted peripheral T cells were captured because whole blood was used without fractionation. 500 ng RNA was reverse transcribed with alpha and beta constant-region primers. Separate chain-specific third strand synthesis with multiplexing indices produced the alpha and beta libraries. TCRdb passed the 5' RACE reads through MiXCR, listing each CDR3 protein once. Counted here are about 16,000 distinct CDR3 sequences, 9.4% occurring once; the ten biggest clones make up roughly 5.3%. The specimen sequenced was blood. All receptors derive from an adult in good health.

At least ten counts were recorded for this clonotype. The chain employs TRBV20-1 and TRBJ1-5; tentative D call: TRBD1 (5 bases). This CDR3 is 14 amino acids long. V lost 4 bases to trimming and J lost 2 bases, with 12 bases between them. The germline CDR1 and CDR2 sequences are DFQATT and SNEGSKA (reference sequence). The CDR3 DNA reads TGCAGTGCTATAGACAGAGAAGGCAATCAGCCCCAGCATTTT. Protein product: CSAIDREGNQPQHF.

Relative to its sample, this clonotype is medium-sized. This chain joins TRBV25-1 and TRBJ2-2; D is possibly TRBD1 (5 bases). Germline lookup yields CDR1 MGHDK and CDR2 SYGVNS. This CDR3 comprises 13 residues. With 8 bases removed from V and 2 bases from J, the gap between germline ends came to 9 bases. The DNA of the CDR3 is TGTGCCAGCCGACAGCCCAACACCGGGGAGCTGTTTTTT. It encodes CASRQPNTGELFF.

J is TRBJ2-2 and V is TRBV12-5; D is uncertain. The CDR3 has 13 residues. V lost 2 bases and J 8 bases, leaving 9 bases between the germline ends. Germline CDR1 reads LGHNT; CDR2 reads FRNRAP. CDR3 sequence reads: CASGLPRPGELFF. The CDR3 DNA sequence: TGTGCTAGTGGTTTGCCACGGCCTGGGGAGCTGTTTTTT.

The chain links TRBV5-5 to TRBJ1-5; unclear D gene. V lost 0 bases to trimming and J lost 4 bases, with 8 bases between them. The CDR3 contains 14 residues. The germline gives CDR1 SGHKS, CDR2 YYEKEE (reference sequence). The CDR3 loop is CASSLGKSNQPQHF. The CDR3 region has the DNA TGTGCCAGCAGCTTGGGGAAGAGTAATCAGCCCCAGCATTTT.

This clonotype is medium-sized within its sample. One end of the junction does not line up with germline, which may come from a read error. The rearrangement links TRBV28 to TRBJ2-7, with a possible D match to TRBD1 (5 bases). This CDR3 spans 13 amino acids. Per the germline V gene, CDR1 is MDHEN and CDR2 is SYDVKM. The CDR3 DNA is TGTGCCAGCAGTTTCAGTGCTTTCAGGGTGGAAGACTTC. Its protein product is CASSFSAFRVEDF.